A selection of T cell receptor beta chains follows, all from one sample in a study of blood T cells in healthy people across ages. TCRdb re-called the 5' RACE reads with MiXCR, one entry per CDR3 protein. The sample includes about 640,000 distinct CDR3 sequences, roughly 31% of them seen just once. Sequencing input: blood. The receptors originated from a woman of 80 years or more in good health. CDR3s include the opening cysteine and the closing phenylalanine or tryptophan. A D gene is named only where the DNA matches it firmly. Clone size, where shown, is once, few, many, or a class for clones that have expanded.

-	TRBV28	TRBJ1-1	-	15	TGTGCCAGCAGTTTATGGGACAGATGCAACACTGAAGCTTTCTTT	CASSLWDRCNTEAFF
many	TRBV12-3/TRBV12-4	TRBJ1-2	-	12	TGTGCCAGCAGTTTAGCGCCCTATGGCTACACCTTC	CASSLAPYGYTF
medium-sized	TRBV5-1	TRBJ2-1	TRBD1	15	TGCGCCAGCAGCTTTACAGGGGGCTCGAGGAATGAGCAGTTCTTC	CASSFTGGSRNEQFF
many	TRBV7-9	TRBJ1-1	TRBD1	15	TGTGCCAGCAGCTTAGTACAGGGGGCGTCGACTGAAGCTTTCTTT	CASSLVQGASTEAFF
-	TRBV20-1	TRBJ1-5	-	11	TGCAGTACAGGGAGCGATCGGCCCCAGCATTTT	CSTGSDRPQHF
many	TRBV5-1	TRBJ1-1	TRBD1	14	TGCGCCAGCAGCTGGGACAGGGGGAGTACTGAAGCTTTCTTT	CASSWDRGSTEAFF
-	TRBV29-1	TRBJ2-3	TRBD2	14	TGCAGCGTTGAGGGGAGGGGCAGCACAGATACGCAGTATTTT	CSVEGRGSTDTQYF
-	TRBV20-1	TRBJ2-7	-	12	TGCAGTGCACCGACAGACTCCCACGAGCAGTACTTC	CSAPTDSHEQYF
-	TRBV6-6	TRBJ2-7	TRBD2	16	TGTGCCAGCGGAGAGTCTAGCGGGGGTTCCTACTACGAGCAGTACTTC	CASGESSGGSYYEQYF
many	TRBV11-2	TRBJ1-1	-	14	TGTGCCAGCAGCGCAAGTTCGGCGAACGGTGAAGCTTTCTTT	CASSASSANGEAFF
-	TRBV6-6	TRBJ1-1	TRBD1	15	TGTGTCAGCAGTGACACAGGGGGCCGGAACACTGAAGCTTTCTTT	CVSSDTGGRNTEAFF
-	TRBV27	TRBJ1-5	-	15	TGTGCCAGCCGACCTCGAGGGGGGAGCAATCAGCCCCAGCATTTT	CASRPRGGSNQPQHF
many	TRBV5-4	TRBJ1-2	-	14	TGTGCCAGCAGCTCCGACAGCTTTTACTATGGCTACACCTTC	CASSSDSFYYGYTF
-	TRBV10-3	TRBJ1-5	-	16	TGTGCCATCAGCTCCCAAGATTTGGGGGGCAATCAGCCCCAGCATTTT	CAISSQDLGGNQPQHF
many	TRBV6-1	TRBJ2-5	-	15	TGTGCCAGCAGTCCGCTTGAGGGGGGGCCAGAGACCCAGTACTTC	CASSPLEGGPETQYF
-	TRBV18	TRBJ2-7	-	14	TGTGCCAGCTCACCAGAGGGGGGGCCTTACGAGCAGTACTTC	CASSPEGGPYEQYF
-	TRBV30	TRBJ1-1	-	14	TGTGCCTGGAGTACTAGCAAAGGGAAGCTTGAAGCTTTCTTT	CAWSTSKGKLEAFF
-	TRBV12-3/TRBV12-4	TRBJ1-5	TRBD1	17	TGTGCCAGCAGTCATCATATTGGGACAGGGCCCGATCGGCCCCAGCATTTT	CASSHHIGTGPDRPQHF
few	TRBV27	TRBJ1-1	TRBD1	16	TGTGCCAGCAGTTTAACGGGCAGGGGGATAAACACTGAAGCTTTCTTT	CASSLTGRGINTEAFF
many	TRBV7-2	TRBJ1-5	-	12	TGTGCCAGCAGCTTTGACAATCAGCCCCAGCATTTT	CASSFDNQPQHF
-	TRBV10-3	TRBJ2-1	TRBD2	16	TGTGCCATCAGTGACCCGACTAGCGGGAGGGCCAATGAGCAGTTCTTC	CAISDPTSGRANEQFF
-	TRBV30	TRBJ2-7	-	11	TGTGCCTGGAGCCGAGCCTACGAGCAGTACTTC	CAWSRAYEQYF
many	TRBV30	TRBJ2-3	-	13	TGTGCCTGGAGTTCAATATTAGGAGATACGCAGTATTTT	CAWSSILGDTQYF
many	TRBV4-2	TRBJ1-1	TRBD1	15	TGTGCCAGCAGCCAAGTTGGACAGGGGAACACTGAAGCTTTCTTT	CASSQVGQGNTEAFF
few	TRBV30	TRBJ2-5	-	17	TGTGCCTGGAGTGTAGTGACGGCGGGGGCCCTCCAAGAGACCCAGTACTTC	CAWSVVTAGALQETQYF
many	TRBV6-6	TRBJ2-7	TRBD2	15	TGTGCCAGCAGCTTGGGACTAGCGGGGACCTACGAGCAGTACTTC	CASSLGLAGTYEQYF
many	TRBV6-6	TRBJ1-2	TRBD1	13	TGTGCCAGCAGTCAGGACAGGGTGGCTGGCTACACCTTC	CASSQDRVAGYTF
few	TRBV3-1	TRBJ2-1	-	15	TGTGCCAGCAGCCATCCACAGAGCTCCTACAATGAGCGGTACTTC	CASSHPQSSYNERYF
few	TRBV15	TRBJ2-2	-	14	TGTGCCACCAGCAGAGATCCGAGGGTCGGGGAGCTGTTTTTT	CATSRDPRVGELFF
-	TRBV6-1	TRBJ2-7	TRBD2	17	TGTGCCAGCAGTCGCTCCCCTAGCGGGGGGGCCTACAATGAGCAGTACTTC	CASSRSPSGGAYNEQYF
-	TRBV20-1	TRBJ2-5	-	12	TGCAGTGCTAGATTCCTGCAAGAGACCCAGTACTTC	CSARFLQETQYF
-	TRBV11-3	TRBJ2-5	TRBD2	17	TGTGCCAGCAGCGTAGGTCCCGGGACTAGCCCCGTGGATGAGCAGTACTTC	CASSVGPGTSPVDEQYF
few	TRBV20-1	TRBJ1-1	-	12	TGCAGTGCAAGTCCGGTTTCGGTAGGAGCTTTCTTT	CSASPVSVGAFF
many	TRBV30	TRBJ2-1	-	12	TGTGCCTGGAGTGTAGGTTCGACTGAGCAGTTCTTC	CAWSVGSTEQFF
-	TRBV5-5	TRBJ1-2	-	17	TGTGCCAGCAGCTTGACCCCAGGGAGCTTAGCTAACTATGGCTACACCTTC	CASSLTPGSLANYGYTF
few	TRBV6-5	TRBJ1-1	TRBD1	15	TGTGCCAGCAGAACACAGGGGGCGAGCTCCACTGAAGCTTTCTTT	CASRTQGASSTEAFF
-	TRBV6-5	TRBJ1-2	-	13	TGTGCCAGCAGGGAGGGCAGCTACCAAGGCTACACCTTC	CASREGSYQGYTF
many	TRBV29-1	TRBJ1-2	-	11	TGCAGCGTTGAAGTCGCCCTTAGAAGCACCTTC	CSVEVALRSTF
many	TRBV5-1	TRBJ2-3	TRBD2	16	TGCGCCAGCAGCTTCGGCGGGGGGGCCGCGGGAGATACGCAGTATTTT	CASSFGGGAAGDTQYF
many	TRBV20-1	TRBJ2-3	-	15	TGCAGTGCCCTACCAGGGGTTTCATACACAGATACGCAGTATTTT	CSALPGVSYTDTQYF
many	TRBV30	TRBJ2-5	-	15	TGTGCCTGGAGTGTGGGAGCCGGACTCCAAGAGACCCAGTACTTC	CAWSVGAGLQETQYF
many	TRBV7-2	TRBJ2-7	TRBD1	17	TGTGCCAGCAGCTTCCCAGTGACAGGGGGCCCACCCTACGAGCAGTACTTC	CASSFPVTGGPPYEQYF
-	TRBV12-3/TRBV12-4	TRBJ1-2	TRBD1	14	TGTGCCAGCAGGGGGACAGAAGGGGGCTATGGCTACACCTTC	CASRGTEGGYGYTF
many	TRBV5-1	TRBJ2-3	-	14	TGCGCCAGCAGGGTTGAGACTTCCACCGATACGCAGTATTTT	CASRVETSTDTQYF
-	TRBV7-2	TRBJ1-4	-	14	TGTGCCAGCAGCTTTAACAGGGCGGATGAAAAACGGTTTTTT	CASSFNRADEKRFF
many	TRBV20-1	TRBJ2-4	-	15	TGCAGTGCTAGGGCGGACCGTAATTCGAAAAACATTCAGTACTTC	CSARADRNSKNIQYF
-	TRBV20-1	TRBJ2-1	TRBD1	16	TGCAGTGCCTTAATCCGGGACAGGGGCACTCTGGGAGAGCAGTTCTTC	CSALIRDRGTLGEQFF
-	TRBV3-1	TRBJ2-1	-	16	TGTGCCAGCAGCCCGCCGGACCGGGGGCCTTACAATGAGCAGTTCTTC	CASSPPDRGPYNEQFF
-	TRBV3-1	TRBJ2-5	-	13	TGTGCCAGCAGCCGTGGCAGGGGATCCGAGCGGTACTTC	CASSRGRGSERYF
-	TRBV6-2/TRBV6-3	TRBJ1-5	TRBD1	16	TGTGCCAGCAGTTTGGACAGGGCCTTTCCCAATCAGCCCCAGCATTTT	CASSLDRAFPNQPQHF
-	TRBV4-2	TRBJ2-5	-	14	TGTGCCAGCAGCCAAGAACCCCAAAGCAACAAGCAGTACTTC	CASSQEPQSNKQYF
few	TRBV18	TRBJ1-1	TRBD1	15	TGTGCCAGCTCCCCTGAGGGACAGGGGAACACTGAAGCTTTCTTT	CASSPEGQGNTEAFF
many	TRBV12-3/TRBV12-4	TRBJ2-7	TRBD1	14	TGTGCCAGCAGTTTAGTGGCAGGGGGCCGAGAGCAGTACTTC	CASSLVAGGREQYF
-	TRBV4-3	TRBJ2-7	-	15	TGCGCCAGCAGCCAATCATACCAATCGGACTACGGGCGGTACTTC	CASSQSYQSDYGRYF
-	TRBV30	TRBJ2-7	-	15	TGTGCCTGGAGTTCCACGGACAGAAACTCCTACGAGCAGTACTTC	CAWSSTDRNSYEQYF
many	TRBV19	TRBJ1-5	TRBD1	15	TGTGCCAGTAGTGTTTCCGGGACAGATAATCAGCCCCAGCATTTT	CASSVSGTDNQPQHF
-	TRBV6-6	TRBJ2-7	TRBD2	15	TGTGCCAGCAGTCATCTGGCGGGGGTCGGGGGTGAGCAGTACTTC	CASSHLAGVGGEQYF
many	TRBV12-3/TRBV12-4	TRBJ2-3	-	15	TGTGCCAGCAGTCCGGGACGAACGAGCACAGATACGCAGTATTTT	CASSPGRTSTDTQYF